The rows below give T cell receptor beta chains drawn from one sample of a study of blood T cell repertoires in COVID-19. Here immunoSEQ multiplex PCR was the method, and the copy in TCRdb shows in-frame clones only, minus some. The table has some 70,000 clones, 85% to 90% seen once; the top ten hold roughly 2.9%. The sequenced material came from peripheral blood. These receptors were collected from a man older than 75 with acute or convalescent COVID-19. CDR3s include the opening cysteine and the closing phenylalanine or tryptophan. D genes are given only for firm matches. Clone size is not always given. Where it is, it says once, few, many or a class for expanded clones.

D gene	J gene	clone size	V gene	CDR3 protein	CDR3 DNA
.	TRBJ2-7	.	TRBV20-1	CSARTAYEQYF	TGCAGTGCCAGGACAGCCTACGAGCAGTACTTC
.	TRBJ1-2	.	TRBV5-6	CASSLSGTGYGYTF	TGTGCCAGCAGCTTGAGCGGGACCGGTTATGGCTACACCTTC
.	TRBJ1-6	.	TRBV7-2	CASSSFFSPLHF	TGTGCCAGCAGCTCCTTCTTCTCACCCCTCCACTTT
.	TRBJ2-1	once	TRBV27	CATLSYNEQFF	TGTGCCACCCTCTCCTACAATGAGCAGTTCTTC
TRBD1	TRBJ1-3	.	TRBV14	CASSRRPGQAISGNTIYF	TGTGCCAGCAGCCGTAGGCCGGGACAGGCCATCTCTGGAAACACCATATATTTT
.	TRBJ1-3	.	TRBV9	CASSVRSGENTIYF	TGTGCCAGCAGCGTAAGGTCAGGGGAAAACACCATATATTTT
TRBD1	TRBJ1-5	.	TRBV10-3	CAIRDRGNQPQHF	TGTGCCATCAGAGACAGGGGGAATCAGCCCCAGCATTTT
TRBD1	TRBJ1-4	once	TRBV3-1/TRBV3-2	CASNLQGDNEKLFF	TGTGCCAGCAACCTACAGGGGGATAATGAAAAACTGTTTTTT
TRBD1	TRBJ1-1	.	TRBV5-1	CASSLYPGQGNTEAFF	TGCGCCAGCAGCTTGTATCCGGGACAGGGGAACACTGAAGCTTTCTTT
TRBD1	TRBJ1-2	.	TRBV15	CATSRDRGSNYGYTF	TGTGCCACCAGCAGAGACAGGGGGTCTAACTATGGCTACACCTTC
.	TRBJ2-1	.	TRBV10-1	CASSDHSGAYNEQFF	TGCGCCAGCAGTGACCATAGCGGAGCTTACAATGAGCAGTTCTTC
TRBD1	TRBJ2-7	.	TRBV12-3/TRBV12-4	CASSLGQLYEQYF	TGTGCCAGCAGTTTGGGACAGCTTTACGAGCAGTACTTC
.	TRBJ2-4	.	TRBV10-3	CAISEPGPAKNIQYF	TGTGCCATCAGTGAACCAGGTCCAGCCAAAAACATTCAGTACTTC
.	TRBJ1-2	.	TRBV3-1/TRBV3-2	CASSPQGSGGDGYTF	TGTGCCAGCAGCCCCCAGGGATCGGGGGGCGATGGCTACACCTTC
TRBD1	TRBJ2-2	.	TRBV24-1	CATSDLRPGQGITGELFF	TGTGCCACCAGTGATTTGCGGCCGGGACAGGGGATAACCGGGGAGCTGTTTTTT
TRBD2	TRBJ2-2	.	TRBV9	CASSVGLAGEIDAGELFF	TGTGCCAGCAGCGTCGGACTAGCGGGAGAGATAGACGCCGGGGAGCTGTTTTTT
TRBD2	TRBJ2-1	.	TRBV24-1	CATSDQAGARNEQFF	TGTGCCACCAGTGATCAAGCGGGAGCGAGGAATGAGCAGTTCTTC
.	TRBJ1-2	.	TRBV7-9	CASSLGQNYGYTF	TGTGCCAGCAGCTTAGGACAGAACTATGGCTACACCTTC
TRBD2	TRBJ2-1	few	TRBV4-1	CASSGVAFFLSGSVHNEQFF	TGCGCCAGCAGCGGTGTGGCCTTCTTTCTTAGCGGGAGTGTCCACAATGAGCAGTTCTTC
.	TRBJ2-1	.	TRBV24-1	CATSDLDSRTYNEQFF	TGTGCCACCAGTGACCTGGACAGCCGTACCTACAATGAGCAGTTCTTC
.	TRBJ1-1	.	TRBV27	CASSLSKGGVEAFF	TGTGCCAGCAGTTTATCGAAGGGGGGGGTTGAAGCTTTCTTT
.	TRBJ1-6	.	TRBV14	CASSQERYNSPLHF	TGTGCCAGCAGCCAAGAGCGCTATAATTCACCCCTCCACTTT